This T cell receptor (beta chain) comes out of a study of blood T cell repertoires in COVID-19. The CDR3 sequence is 13 residues long. The V and J ends lost 4 bases and 5 bases respectively, with 9 bases between them. CDR1 is SGHTA and CDR2 is FQGNSA in the germline V gene. Only in-frame clones appear in the TCRdb table, and some are missing; sequencing was by immunoSEQ multiplex PCR. The repertoire holds 50,000 to 75,000 clones, less than 80% seen once, with 3.5% in the top ten. This clone was seen a few times. The chain couples TRBV7-2 to TRBJ2-1; D is possibly TRBD2 (6 bases). The sequencing input was peripheral blood. The receptor was isolated from a man aged 55 to 70 with acute or convalescent COVID-19. The CDR3 is CASSSGLNNEQFF. In nucleotides, the CDR3 is TGTGCCAGCAGCTCCGGACTAAACAATGAGCAGTTCTTC.